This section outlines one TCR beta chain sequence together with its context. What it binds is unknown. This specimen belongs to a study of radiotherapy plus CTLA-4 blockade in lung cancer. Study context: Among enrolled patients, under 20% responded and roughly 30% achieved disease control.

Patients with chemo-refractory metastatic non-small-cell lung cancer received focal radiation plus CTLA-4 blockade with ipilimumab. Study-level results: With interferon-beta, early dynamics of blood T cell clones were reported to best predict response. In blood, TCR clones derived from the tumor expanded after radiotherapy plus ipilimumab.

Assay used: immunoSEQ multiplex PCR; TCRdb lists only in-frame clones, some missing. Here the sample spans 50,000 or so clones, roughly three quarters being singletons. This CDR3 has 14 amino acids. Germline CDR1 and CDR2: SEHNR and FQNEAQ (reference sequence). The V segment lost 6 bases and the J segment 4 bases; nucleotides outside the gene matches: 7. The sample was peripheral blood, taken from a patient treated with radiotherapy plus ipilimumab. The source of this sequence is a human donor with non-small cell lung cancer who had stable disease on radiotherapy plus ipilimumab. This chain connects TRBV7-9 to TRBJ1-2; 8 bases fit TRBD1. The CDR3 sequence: CASSRAGGGYGYTF. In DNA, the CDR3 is TGTGCCAGCAGTCGGGCAGGGGGCGGCTATGGCTACACCTTC.